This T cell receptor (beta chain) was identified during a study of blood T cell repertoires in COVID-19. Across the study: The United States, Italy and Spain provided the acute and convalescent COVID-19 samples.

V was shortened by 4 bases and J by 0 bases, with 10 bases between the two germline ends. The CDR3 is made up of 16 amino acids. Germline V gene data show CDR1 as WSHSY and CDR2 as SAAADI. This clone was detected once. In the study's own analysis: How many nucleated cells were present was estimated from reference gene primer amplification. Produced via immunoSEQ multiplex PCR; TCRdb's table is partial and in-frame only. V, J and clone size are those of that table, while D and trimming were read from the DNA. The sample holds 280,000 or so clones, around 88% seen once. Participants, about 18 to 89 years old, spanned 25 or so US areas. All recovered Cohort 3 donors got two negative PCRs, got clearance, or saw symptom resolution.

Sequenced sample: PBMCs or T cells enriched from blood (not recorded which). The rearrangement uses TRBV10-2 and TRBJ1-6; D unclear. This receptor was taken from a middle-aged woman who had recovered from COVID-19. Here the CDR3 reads CASSVDLRSYNSPLHF. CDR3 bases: TGCGCCAGCAGTGTTGACTTACGCTCCTATAATTCACCCCTCCACTTT.